Below are 25 T cell receptor beta chains sequenced from a single sample in a study of blood T cell repertoires in COVID-19. Only in-frame clones appear in the TCRdb table, and some are missing; sequencing was by immunoSEQ multiplex PCR. This table holds about 36,000 clones, less than 95% found once. The material sequenced was peripheral blood. All receptors come from a human donor in a cohort sampled during active COVID-19.

This clone has just a few counts. The chain joins TRBV4-1 to TRBJ2-7, with a tentative D call TRBD2 (6 bases). Trimming took off 0 bases at V and 7 bases at J, with 16 bases between the two ends. The CDR3 runs to 15 residues. Germline-derived CDR1 and CDR2 are MGHRA and YSYEKL. CDR3 sequence reads: CASSQESTSNHEQYF. CDR3 in DNA: TGCGCCAGCAGCCAAGAATCGACTAGTAATCATGAGCAGTACTTC.

The V call is TRBV5-1, the J call TRBJ2-7, with D unclear. With 3 bases removed from V and 5 bases from J, the gap between germline ends came to 9 bases. CDR1 and CDR2 (germline): SGHRS, YFSETQ. The CDR3 has 12 residues. The CDR3 region has the DNA TGCGCCAGCAGCTCAAACATGAACGAGCAGTACTTC. It specifies CASSSNMNEQYF.

The chain couples TRBV6-1 to TRBJ2-6, with a possible D match to TRBD1 (6 bases). This CDR3 has 16 residues. Germline CDR1 MNHNS, CDR2 SASEGT. V shed 4 bases and J shed 3 bases, with 13 bases lying between them. The CDR3 DNA reads TGTGCCAGCAGTGGGACCCCAGGGGTTGGGGCCAACGTCCTGACTTTC. This sequence encodes CASSGTPGVGANVLTF.

The gene calls are TRBV5-1 and TRBJ2-2; D remains unclear. V lost 0 bases, J lost 6 bases, and 15 bases lay in between. This CDR3 is built from 16 residues. In germline, CDR1 is SGHRS, CDR2 YFSETQ. CDR3 sequence (DNA): TGCGCCAGCAGCTTGGCCGATTGGGCCGACGCCGGGGAGCTGTTTTTT. The encoded protein is CASSLADWADAGELFF.

This chain joins TRBV18 and TRBJ1-6; 9 nucleotides align to TRBD1. V lost 4 bases to trimming and J lost 6 bases; unmatched junction nucleotides: 13. Germline V CDR1 and CDR2: KGHSH, LQKENI. This CDR3 spans 18 amino acids. The CDR3 reads CASSLSPHPGQGNSPLHF. Here the CDR3 DNA reads TGTGCCAGCTCACTATCTCCACATCCGGGACAGGGTAATTCACCCCTCCACTTT. The variable domain in full, completed from reference TRBV18 and TRBJ1-6, reads NAGVMQNPRHLVRRRGQEARLRCSPMKGHSHVYWYRQLPEEGLKFMVYLQKENIIDESGMPKERFSAEFPKEGPSILRIQQVVRGDSAAYFCASSLSPHPGQGNSPLHFGNGTRLTVT.

The rearrangement joins TRBV19 to TRBJ1-5; D ambiguous. V lost 9 bases and J 0 bases, leaving 15 bases between the germline ends. The germline gives CDR1 LNHDA, CDR2 SQIVND (reference sequence). The CDR3 loop spans 15 amino acids. The CDR3 region is CASSLWPISNQPQHF. CDR3 nucleotide sequence: TGTGCCAGCTCTCTTTGGCCGATTAGCAATCAGCCCCAGCATTTT.

This sequence joins TRBV7-8 and TRBJ2-1, with D possibly being TRBD2 (5 bases). This CDR3 contains 16 residues. V shed 4 bases and J shed 12 bases, with 25 bases lying between them. CDR1 SGHVS and CDR2 FQNEAQ come from the germline V gene. The CDR3 reads CASSYGKLGGALGQFF. The CDR3 nucleotides are TGTGCCAGCAGCTACGGGAAACTCGGCGGAGCCCTGGGGCAGTTCTTC.

This clone has just one count. The CDR3 DNA sequence: TGTGCCAGCAGCCCCACCGGGACTTCCTCCTACAATGAGCAGTTCTTC. It translates to CASSPTGTSSYNEQFF. This chain uses TRBV11-3 with TRBJ2-1, with a possible D match to TRBD2 (6 bases). V was shortened by 5 bases and J by 0 bases, with 14 bases between the two germline ends. The CDR3 totals 16 residues. Per the germline V gene, CDR1 is SGHNT and CDR2 is YENEEA.

The rearrangement links TRBV9 to TRBJ2-1; D possibly corresponds to TRBD1 (5 bases). Germline CDR1 reads SGDLS; CDR2 reads YYNGEE. Trimming took off 2 bases at V and 7 bases at J, with 7 bases between the two ends. CDR3 length: 12 amino acids. The CDR3 DNA reads as TGTGCCAGCAGCGTGAAGGGGAATGAGCAGTTCTTC. This gives the protein CASSVKGNEQFF.

This chain uses TRBV28 with TRBJ1-4; the match to TRBD1 covers 10 bases. The CDR3 spans 14 residues. Trimming cost V 7 bases and J 7 bases; bases outside gene matches: 6. In germline, CDR1 is MDHEN, CDR2 SYDVKM. The CDR3 DNA is TGTGCCAGCACCTCCGGGACAGGGGTTGAAAAACTGTTTTTT. It yields the protein CASTSGTGVEKLFF.

This clone was detected only once. The chain recombines TRBV28 with TRBJ1-2; D might be TRBD1 (5 bases). Germline V gene lookup returns CDR1 MDHEN and CDR2 SYDVKM. The CDR3 has 13 amino acids. V lost 11 bases to trimming and J lost 4 bases, with 17 bases between them. The CDR3 DNA follows: TGTGCCCTCTTGGGAGGGGCGGGCTATGGCTACACCTTC. Translation: CALLGGAGYGYTF.

V gene TRBV18 combines with J gene TRBJ2-5; D unclear. The V end lost 3 bases, the J end lost 5 bases, and 10 bases lay between the germline ends. Per the germline V gene, CDR1 is KGHSH and CDR2 is LQKENI. This CDR3 comprises 13 residues. CDR3 in amino acids: CASSPGSVETQYF. CDR3 coding DNA: TGTGCCAGCTCACCCGGGTCTGTCGAGACCCAGTACTTC.

This clone was seen just once. The V call is TRBV25-1, the J call TRBJ1-4, with unresolved D. The CDR3 runs 15 residues. Germline CDR1 MGHDK, CDR2 SYGVNS. Trimming shortened V by 6 bases and J by 0 bases, and 11 bases separated the two germline ends. CDR3 nucleotide sequence: TGTGCCAGCAGGAATACAGAACCAACTAATGAAAAACTGTTTTTT. Amino acid sequence: CASRNTEPTNEKLFF.

This sequence joins TRBV7-6 and TRBJ1-6; D uncertain. The germline V gene has CDR1 SGHVS and CDR2 FNYEAQ. V was clipped by 2 bases and J by 5 bases, with 4 bases between them. The CDR3 totals 13 residues. This chain's CDR3 is CASSLSNNSPLHF. The CDR3 DNA sequence: TGTGCCAGCAGCTTATCTAATAATTCACCCCTCCACTTT.

The V gene is TRBV5-1, the J gene TRBJ2-7; the D is unclear. In germline, CDR1 is SGHRS, CDR2 YFSETQ. Trimming removed 4 bases from V and 5 bases from J, with 13 bases in between. The CDR3 runs to 13 residues. For the CDR3, the DNA is TGCGCCAGCAGCGTCGAGTATGCCAACGAGCAGTACTTC. Protein product: CASSVEYANEQYF.

The chain is built from TRBV30 and TRBJ2-3, with D perhaps matching TRBD1 (5 bases). CDR1 and CDR2 from the germline V gene are GTSNPN and SVGIG (reference sequence). Trimming took off 2 bases at V and 2 bases at J, with 20 bases between the two ends. The CDR3 contains 17 residues. The CDR3 DNA sequence: TGTGCCTGGAGTCAAGCCTGGGGCAGAGCCAACACAGATACGCAGTATTTT. Residues: CAWSQAWGRANTDTQYF.

The chain carries TRBV6-6 and TRBJ2-7, with a possible D match to TRBD1 (6 bases). The V end lost 5 bases, the J end lost 0 bases, and 14 bases lay between the germline ends. CDR3 size: 15 residues. Germline V gene data show CDR1 as MNHNY and CDR2 as SVGAGI (reference sequence). The CDR3 sequence is CASSPLDSISYEQYF. The CDR3 coding sequence is TGTGCCAGCAGTCCCTTGGACAGCATCTCCTACGAGCAGTACTTC.

The chain carries TRBV28 and TRBJ2-5; weak D call: TRBD1 (6 bases). This CDR3 spans 14 amino acids. The V gene lost 7 bases and the J gene lost 5 bases, with 17 bases spanning the gap. Looked up from germline, CDR1 is MDHEN and CDR2 is SYDVKM. CDR3 DNA sequence: TGTGCCAGCAAAAACAGGGCAGGGTGGGAGACCCAGTACTTC. Its translation: CASKNRAGWETQYF.

This clone was picked up one time. The chain couples TRBV28 to TRBJ1-1; 9 bases fit TRBD1. Germline V gives CDR1 MDHEN, CDR2 SYDVKM. This CDR3 spans 15 amino acids. CDR3 region: CAAGTGSFMNTEAFF. CDR3 DNA: TGTGCTGCTGGGACAGGGTCTTTTATGAACACTGAAGCTTTCTTT.

This rearrangement joins TRBV6-6 to TRBJ2-1; D possibly corresponds to TRBD2 (6 bases). Between the trimmed V and J ends, which lost 6 bases and 7 bases, there was a span of 19 bases. CDR1 is MNHNY, CDR2 SVGAGI, per germline (reference sequence). This CDR3 region has 15 residues. The CDR3 sequence is CASSTGTDTWNEQFF. The CDR3 bases are TGTGCCAGCAGCACCGGGACTGATACCTGGAATGAGCAGTTCTTC.

The chain recombines TRBV27 with TRBJ1-3; no firm D call. Germline CDR1 is MNHEY and CDR2 is SMNVEV (reference sequence). The CDR3 loop spans 13 amino acids. V dropped 6 bases and J dropped 0 bases, with 6 bases sitting between them. CDR3 sequence: CASRLLSGNTIYF. The CDR3 region has the DNA TGTGCCAGCAGACTCCTCTCTGGAAACACCATATATTTT.

This sequence joins TRBV19 and TRBJ2-3; 12 positions agree with TRBD2. This CDR3 spans 17 amino acids. Per germline, CDR1 LNHDA and CDR2 SQIVND (reference sequence). J was trimmed by 4 bases and V by 4 bases; bases with no gene match: 9. CDR3 sequence (DNA): TGTGCCAGTAGTACCACAAGACTAGCGGGAGACTCAGATACGCAGTATTTT. Its protein is CASSTTRLAGDSDTQYF.

The rearrangement uses TRBV5-1 and TRBJ1-3; 7 bases are a match to TRBD1. CDR1 and CDR2 (germline): SGHRS, YFSETQ. The CDR3 totals 15 residues. After removal of 0 bases from V and 2 bases from J, the junction contained 2 bases not matched to a gene. This CDR3 is CASSLGTGTGNTIYF. In nucleotides, the CDR3 is TGCGCCAGCAGCTTGGGGACAGGTACTGGAAACACCATATATTTT.

This chain joins TRBV6-5 and TRBJ1-2, with D unresolved. This CDR3 spans 14 amino acids. The germline gives CDR1 MNHEY, CDR2 SVGAGI. Trimming stripped 6 bases from V and 0 bases from J, with 11 bases between. The CDR3 DNA reads as TGTGCCAGCAGCCGTCCCGGTCCTAACTATGGCTACACCTTC. This gives the protein CASSRPGPNYGYTF.

V gene TRBV21-1 combines with J gene TRBJ2-7; the table gives TRBD2 as D, unverified against the DNA. TRBV21-1 is labeled a pseudogene. CDR3 size: 15 residues. The CDR3 DNA is TGTGCCAGCAGCAAAGTCGGGGTCCTCTCCTACGAGCAGTACTTC. Translation gives CASSKVGVLSYEQYF.